This TCR beta chain was obtained from a study of T cell repertoires in cytomegalovirus infection (dated by TCRdb to between 2018 and 2021). A note on the overall study: Alongside well-studied HLA-B-restricted epitopes, the peptide stimulations were aimed at recently identified HLA-C-restricted CMV epitopes, whose presentation resists viral immunomodulation. Donor HLA type was relevant to the analysis, because carriage of CMV infection together with the matching HLA type was indicated by public TCR beta signatures.

Per the publication, the treatment or condition label means: in vitro stimulation with specific CMV peptide epitopes to enrich CMV-specific T cells. Comment on this clonotype: This receptor's antigen is unknown. No much larger clone is present one base from it, and per-base qualities are unavailable.

Paper-wide results and their limitations: In both this cohort and an independent cohort of 300 to 450 donors, the cumulative frequency of public TCR beta family members distinguished carriers of CMV infection plus the relevant HLA type. The ex vivo response was dominated by HLA-C-restricted CMV-specific TCR beta clonotypes, and the single most frequent clonotype in two of eight donors was supplied by these HLA-C-restricted clonotypes.

Sequencing instrument: Illumina HiSeq 1500. Clones were called with MiXCR by TCRdb after fastp trimmed the public reads at Q25, and only in-frame beta chains were retained. Rows matching on CDR3 protein sequence are summarized as one entry with the most common DNA and genes. The sample has hundreds of thousands of distinct CDR3 sequences on record, roughly 36% of them singletons. The ten biggest clones cover 15% to 20% of the sample. The sample was cultured PBMCs, taken from culture after CMV antigen stimulation. The origin of this receptor is a human donor in good health (CMV status not recorded). Some clones in this sample may be carry-over from other donors' samples.

The DNA is TGTGCCAGCAGCACCTCTAGCGGGGGGTACCAAGAGACCCAGTACTTC. It translates as CASSTSSGGYQETQYF. Recombination joined TRBV7-9 with TRBJ2-5, with TRBD2 matching 11 junction bases. Looking up the germline V gene (reference sequence) yields CDR1 SEHNR and CDR2 FQNEAQ. The CDR3 numbers 16 residues from cysteine through phenylalanine. The DNA shown is the 48-base CDR3, in frame from base 1. The V end gives up 5 bases and the J end 0 bases, leaving 5 bases in the junction not matched to a gene.